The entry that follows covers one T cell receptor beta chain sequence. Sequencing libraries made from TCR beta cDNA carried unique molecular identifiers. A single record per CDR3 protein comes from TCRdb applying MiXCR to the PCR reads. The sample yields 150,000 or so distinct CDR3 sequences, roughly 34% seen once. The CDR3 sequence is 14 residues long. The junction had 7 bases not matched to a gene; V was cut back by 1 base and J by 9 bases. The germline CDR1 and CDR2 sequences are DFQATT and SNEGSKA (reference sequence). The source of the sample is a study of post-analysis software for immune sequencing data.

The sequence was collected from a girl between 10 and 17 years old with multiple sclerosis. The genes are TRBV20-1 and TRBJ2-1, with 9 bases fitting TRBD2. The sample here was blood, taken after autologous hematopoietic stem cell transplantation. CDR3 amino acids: CSARVPSGRTEQFF. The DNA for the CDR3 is TGCAGTGCTAGAGTCCCCAGCGGGAGGACTGAGCAGTTCTTC.